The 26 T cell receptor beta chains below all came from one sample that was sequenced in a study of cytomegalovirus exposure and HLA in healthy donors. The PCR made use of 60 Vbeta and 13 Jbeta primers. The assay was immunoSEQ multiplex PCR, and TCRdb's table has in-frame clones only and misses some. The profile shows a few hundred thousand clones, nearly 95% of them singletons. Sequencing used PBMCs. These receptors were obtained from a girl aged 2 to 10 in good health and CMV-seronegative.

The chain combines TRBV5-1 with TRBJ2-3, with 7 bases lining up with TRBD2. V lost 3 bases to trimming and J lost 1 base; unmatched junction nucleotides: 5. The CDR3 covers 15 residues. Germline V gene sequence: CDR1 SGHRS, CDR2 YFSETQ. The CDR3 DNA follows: TGCGCCAGCAGCTCAACTAGCGTCCGCACAGATACGCAGTATTTT. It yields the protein CASSSTSVRTDTQYF.

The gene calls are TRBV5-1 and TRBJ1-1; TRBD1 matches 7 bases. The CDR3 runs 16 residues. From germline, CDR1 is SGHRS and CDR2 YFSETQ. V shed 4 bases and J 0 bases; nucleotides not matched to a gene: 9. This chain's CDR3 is CASSRIRQGMNTEAFF. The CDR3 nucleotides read TGCGCCAGCAGCCGGATACGACAGGGTATGAACACTGAAGCTTTCTTT.

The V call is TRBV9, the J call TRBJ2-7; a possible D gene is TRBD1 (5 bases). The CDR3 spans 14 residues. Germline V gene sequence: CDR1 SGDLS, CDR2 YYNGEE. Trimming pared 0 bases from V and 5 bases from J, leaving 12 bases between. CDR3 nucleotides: TGTGCCAGCAGCGTAGATTTCAGGGCCAACGAGCAGTACTTC. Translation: CASSVDFRANEQYF.

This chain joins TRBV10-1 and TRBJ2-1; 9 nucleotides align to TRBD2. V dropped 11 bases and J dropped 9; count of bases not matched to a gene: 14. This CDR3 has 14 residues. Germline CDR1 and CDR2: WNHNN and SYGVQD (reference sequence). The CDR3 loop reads CALAPGREGREQFF. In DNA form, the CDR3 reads TGCGCCTTGGCCCCTGGGCGGGAGGGCCGTGAGCAGTTCTTC.

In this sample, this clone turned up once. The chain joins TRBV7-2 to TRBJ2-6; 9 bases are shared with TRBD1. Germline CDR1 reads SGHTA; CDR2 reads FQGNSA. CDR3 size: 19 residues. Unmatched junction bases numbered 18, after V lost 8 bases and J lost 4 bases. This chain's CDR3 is CASGHGWDRALLGANVLTF. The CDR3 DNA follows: TGTGCCAGCGGACATGGTTGGGACAGGGCCCTTCTGGGGGCCAACGTCCTGACTTTC.

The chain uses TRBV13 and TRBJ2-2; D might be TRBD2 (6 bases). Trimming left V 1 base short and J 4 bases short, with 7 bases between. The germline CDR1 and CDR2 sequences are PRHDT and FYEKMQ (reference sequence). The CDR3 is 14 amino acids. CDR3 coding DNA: TGTGCCAGCAGCTTAGTGACTAGCACCGGGGAGCTGTTTTTT. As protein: CASSLVTSTGELFF.

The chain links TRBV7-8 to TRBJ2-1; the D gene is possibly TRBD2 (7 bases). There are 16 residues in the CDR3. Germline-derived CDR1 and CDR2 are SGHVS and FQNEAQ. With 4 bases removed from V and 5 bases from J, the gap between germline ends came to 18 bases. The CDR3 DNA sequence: TGTGCCAGCAGCTCAATCCCCCGGGGGGCGAACAATGAGCAGTTCTTC. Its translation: CASSSIPRGANNEQFF.

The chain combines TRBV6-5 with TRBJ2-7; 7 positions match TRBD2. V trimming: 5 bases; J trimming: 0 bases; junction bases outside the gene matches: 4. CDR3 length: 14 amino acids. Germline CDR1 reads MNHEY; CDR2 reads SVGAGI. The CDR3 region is CASSKTSTSYEQYF. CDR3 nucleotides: TGTGCCAGCAGTAAGACTAGCACCTCCTACGAGCAGTACTTC.

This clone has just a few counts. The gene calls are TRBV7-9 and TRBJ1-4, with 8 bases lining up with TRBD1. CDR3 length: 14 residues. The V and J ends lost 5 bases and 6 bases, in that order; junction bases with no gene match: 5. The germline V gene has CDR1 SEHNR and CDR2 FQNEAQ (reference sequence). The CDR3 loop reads CASSRTGSDEKLFF. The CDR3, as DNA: TGTGCCAGCAGCCGGACAGGGTCGGATGAAAAACTGTTTTTT.

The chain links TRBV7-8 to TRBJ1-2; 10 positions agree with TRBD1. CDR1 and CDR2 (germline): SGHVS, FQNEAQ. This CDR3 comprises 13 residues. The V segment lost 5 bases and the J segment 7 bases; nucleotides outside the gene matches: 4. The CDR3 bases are TGTGCCAGCAGCCGACAGGGGGCGATTGGCTACACCTTC. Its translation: CASSRQGAIGYTF.

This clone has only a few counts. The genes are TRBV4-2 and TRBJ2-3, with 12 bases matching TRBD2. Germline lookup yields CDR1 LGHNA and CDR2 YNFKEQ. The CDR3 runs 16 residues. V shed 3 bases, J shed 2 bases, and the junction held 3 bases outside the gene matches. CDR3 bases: TGTGCCAGCAGCCATGGACTAGCGGGGTACACAGATACGCAGTATTTT. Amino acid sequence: CASSHGLAGYTDTQYF.

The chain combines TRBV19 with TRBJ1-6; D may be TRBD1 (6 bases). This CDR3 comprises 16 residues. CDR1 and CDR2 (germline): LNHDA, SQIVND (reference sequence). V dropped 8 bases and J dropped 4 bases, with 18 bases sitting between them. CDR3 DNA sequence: TGTGCCAGTTCCGACCTCGAAGGGACATATAATTCACCCCTCCACTTT. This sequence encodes CASSDLEGTYNSPLHF. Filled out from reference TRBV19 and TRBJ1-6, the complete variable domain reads DGGITQSPKYLFRKEGQNVTLSCEQNLNHDAMYWYRQDPGQGLRLIYYSQIVNDFQKGDIAEGYSVSREKKESFPLTVTSAQKNPTAFYLCASSDLEGTYNSPLHFGNGTRLTVT.

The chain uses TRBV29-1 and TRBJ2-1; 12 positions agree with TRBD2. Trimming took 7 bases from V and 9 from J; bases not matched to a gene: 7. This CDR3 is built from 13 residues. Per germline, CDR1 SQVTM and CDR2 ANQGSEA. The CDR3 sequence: CSGLLAGGGEQFF. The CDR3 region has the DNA TGCAGCGGATTACTAGCGGGGGGTGGTGAGCAGTTCTTC.

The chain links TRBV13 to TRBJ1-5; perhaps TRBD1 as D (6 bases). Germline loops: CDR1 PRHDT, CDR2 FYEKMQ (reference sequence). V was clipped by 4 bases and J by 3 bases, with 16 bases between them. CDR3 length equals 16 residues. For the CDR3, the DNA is TGTGCCAGCAGCTGGGGGCGGACCGCCCCCAATCAGCCCCAGCATTTT. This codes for CASSWGRTAPNQPQHF.

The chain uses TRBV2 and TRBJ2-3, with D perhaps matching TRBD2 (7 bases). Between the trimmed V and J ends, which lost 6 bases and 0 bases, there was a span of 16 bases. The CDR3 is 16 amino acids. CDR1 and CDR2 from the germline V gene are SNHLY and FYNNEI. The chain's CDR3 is CASRTRGGVSTDTQYF. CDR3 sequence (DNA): TGTGCCAGCAGGACTAGGGGGGGGGTTAGCACAGATACGCAGTATTTT.

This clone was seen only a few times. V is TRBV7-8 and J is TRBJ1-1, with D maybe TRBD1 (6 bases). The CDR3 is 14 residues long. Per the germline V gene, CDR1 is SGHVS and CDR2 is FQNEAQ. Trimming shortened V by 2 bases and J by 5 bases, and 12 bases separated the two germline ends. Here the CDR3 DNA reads TGTGCCAGCAGCTTATTGTCACAGGGAACTGAAGCTTTCTTT. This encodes CASSLLSQGTEAFF.

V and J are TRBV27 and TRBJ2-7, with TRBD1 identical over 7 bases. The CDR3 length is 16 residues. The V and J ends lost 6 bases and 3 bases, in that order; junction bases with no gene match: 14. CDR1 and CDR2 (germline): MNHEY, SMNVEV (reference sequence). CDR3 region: CASSQVPRDSIYEQYF. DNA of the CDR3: TGTGCCAGCAGCCAAGTCCCACGGGACAGTATCTACGAGCAGTACTTC.

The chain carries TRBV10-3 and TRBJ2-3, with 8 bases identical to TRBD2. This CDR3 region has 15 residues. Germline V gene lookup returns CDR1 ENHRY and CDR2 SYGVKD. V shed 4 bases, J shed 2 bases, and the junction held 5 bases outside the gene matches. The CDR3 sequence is CAISVGLVSTDTQYF. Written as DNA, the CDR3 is TGTGCCATCAGTGTGGGACTAGTTTCCACAGATACGCAGTATTTT.

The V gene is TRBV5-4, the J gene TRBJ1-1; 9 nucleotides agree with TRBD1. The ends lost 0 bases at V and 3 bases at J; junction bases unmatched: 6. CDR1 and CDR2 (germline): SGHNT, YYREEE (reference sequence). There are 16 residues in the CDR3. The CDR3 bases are TGTGCCAGCAGCTTGGTCCCCCGGACAGGGGACACTGAAGCTTTCTTT. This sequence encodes CASSLVPRTGDTEAFF.

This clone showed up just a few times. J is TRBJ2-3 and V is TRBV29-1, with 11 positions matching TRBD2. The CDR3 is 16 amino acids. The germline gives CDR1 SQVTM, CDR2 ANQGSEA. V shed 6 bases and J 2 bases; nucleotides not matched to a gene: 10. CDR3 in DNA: TGCAGCGTCCTTGCCATAGCGGGGGGGCTCACAGATACGCAGTATTTT. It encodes CSVLAIAGGLTDTQYF.

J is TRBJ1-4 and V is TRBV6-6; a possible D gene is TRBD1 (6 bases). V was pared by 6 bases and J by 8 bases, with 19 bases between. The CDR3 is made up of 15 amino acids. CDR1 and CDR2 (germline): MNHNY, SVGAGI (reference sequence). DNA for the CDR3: TGTGCCAGCAGCTATCCGGCACAGGGTGACGAAAAACTGTTTTTT. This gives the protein CASSYPAQGDEKLFF.

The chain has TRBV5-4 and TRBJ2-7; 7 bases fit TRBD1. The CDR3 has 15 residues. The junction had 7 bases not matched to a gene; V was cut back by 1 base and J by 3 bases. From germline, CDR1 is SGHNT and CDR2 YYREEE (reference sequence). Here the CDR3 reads CASSLTGQSNYEQYF. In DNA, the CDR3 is TGTGCCAGCAGCTTGACGGGACAGTCTAACTACGAGCAGTACTTC.

The CDR3 reads CASSSLAGAANEQFF. The DNA of the CDR3 is TGTGCCAGCAGTTCACTAGCGGGAGCCGCCAATGAGCAGTTCTTC. The V call is TRBV6-5, the J call TRBJ2-1, with TRBD2 matching 11 bases. Trimming cost V 4 bases and J 6 bases; bases outside gene matches: 5. The CDR3 spans 15 residues. Germline-derived CDR1 and CDR2 are MNHEY and SVGAGI.

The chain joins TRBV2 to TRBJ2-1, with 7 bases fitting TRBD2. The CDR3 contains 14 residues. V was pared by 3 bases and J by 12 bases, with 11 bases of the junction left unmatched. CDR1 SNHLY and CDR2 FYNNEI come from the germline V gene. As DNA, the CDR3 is TGTGCCAGCAGTGAGCCCCTGGGAGGGGTATGGCAGTTCTTC. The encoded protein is CASSEPLGGVWQFF.

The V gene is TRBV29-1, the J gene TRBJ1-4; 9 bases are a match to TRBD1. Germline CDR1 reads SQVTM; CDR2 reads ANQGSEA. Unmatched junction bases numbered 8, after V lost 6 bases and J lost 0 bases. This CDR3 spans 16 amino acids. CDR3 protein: CSVLRDRATTNEKLFF. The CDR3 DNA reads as TGCAGCGTCTTAAGGGACAGGGCTACAACTAATGAAAAACTGTTTTTT.

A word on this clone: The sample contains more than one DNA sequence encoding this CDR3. The CDR3 DNA reads as TGTGCCAGTAGTACGGGGTTCGAAGCTTTCTTT. Its translation is CASSTGFEAFF. This chain connects TRBV19 to TRBJ1-1; D unresolved. CDR1 and CDR2 (germline): LNHDA, SQIVND (reference sequence). This CDR3 has 11 amino acids. V lost 4 bases, J lost 8 bases, and 8 bases lay in between.